This T cell receptor (beta chain) was documented in a study of control samples from healthy donors and cancer patients. CDR3 length: 16 amino acids. Unmatched junction bases numbered 7, after V lost 4 bases and J lost 1 base. Germline CDR1 reads LGHDT; CDR2 reads YNNKEL (reference sequence). Profiling relied on immunoSEQ multiplex PCR, and the TCRdb table lists in-frame clones only, not all of them. This table has about 130,000 clones, around nine tenths appearing once. This TCR derives from a man in his fifties or sixties in good health. J is TRBJ2-3 and V is TRBV3-1 (or the pseudogene TRBV3-2); TRBD1 aligns across 8 bases. Sequencing was performed on blood. The CDR3 loop is CASSPGQGWGTDTQYF. The CDR3, as DNA: TGTGCCAGCAGCCCAGGACAGGGCTGGGGCACAGATACGCAGTATTTT.